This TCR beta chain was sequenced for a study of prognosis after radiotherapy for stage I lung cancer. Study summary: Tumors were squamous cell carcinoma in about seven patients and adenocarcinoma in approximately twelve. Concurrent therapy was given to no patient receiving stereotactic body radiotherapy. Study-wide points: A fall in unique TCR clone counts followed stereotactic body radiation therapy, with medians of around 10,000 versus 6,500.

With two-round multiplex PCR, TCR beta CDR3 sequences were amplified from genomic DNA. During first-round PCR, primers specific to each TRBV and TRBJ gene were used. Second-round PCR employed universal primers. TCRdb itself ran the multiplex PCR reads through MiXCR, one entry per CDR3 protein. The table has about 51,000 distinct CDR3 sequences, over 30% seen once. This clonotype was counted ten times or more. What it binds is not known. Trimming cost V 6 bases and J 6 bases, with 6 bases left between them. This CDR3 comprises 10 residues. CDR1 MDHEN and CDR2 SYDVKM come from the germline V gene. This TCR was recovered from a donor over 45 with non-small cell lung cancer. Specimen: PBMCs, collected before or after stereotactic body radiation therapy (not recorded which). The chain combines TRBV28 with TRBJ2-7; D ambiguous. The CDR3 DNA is TGTGCCAGCAGCAATAGCGAGCAGTACTTC. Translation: CASSNSEQYF.